Listed here are 27 T cell receptor beta chains from one sample, sequenced in a study of shared clonotypes between healthy human individuals. Method: immunoSEQ multiplex PCR; TCRdb's copy keeps in-frame clones and lacks some. Of about 480,000 clones listed, roughly 78% are singletons. Material for sequencing was PBMCs. Every receptor here comes from a middle-aged woman in good health. Some clones in this sample may be carry-over from other donors' samples.

V usage is TRBV4-3 and J usage is TRBJ2-1, with a weak D call TRBD1 (5 bases). Per the germline V gene, CDR1 is LGHNA and CDR2 is YSLEER. Trimming shortened V by 2 bases and J by 9 bases, and 11 bases separated the two germline ends. The CDR3 extends over 13 amino acids. The CDR3 region is CASSQSFQGEQFF. For the CDR3, the DNA is TGCGCCAGCAGCCAATCCTTCCAGGGTGAGCAGTTCTTC.

V is TRBV5-1 and J is TRBJ2-7, with a possible D match to TRBD1 (6 bases). Trimming removed 5 bases from V and 0 bases from J, with 9 bases in between. CDR3 length: 13 residues. Germline assignment: CDR1 SGHRS and CDR2 YFSETQ. For the CDR3, the DNA is TGCGCCAGCAGGGACAGCTTCTCCTACGAGCAGTACTTC. Its translation is CASRDSFSYEQYF.

This chain links TRBV5-6 with TRBJ2-5; TRBD2 matches 8 bases. The V gene's germline CDR1 is SGHDT and CDR2 YYEEEE. This CDR3 contains 16 residues. The trim removed 4 bases at V and 4 bases at J, leaving 12 bases unmatched. CDR3 DNA sequence: TGTGCCAGCAGCCGTCCCGGGAGGGAGCCCGCAGAGACCCAGTACTTC. Translated: CASSRPGREPAETQYF.

The chain couples TRBV7-3 to TRBJ2-2, with a weak D call TRBD2 (7 bases). CDR3 length: 15 amino acids. V gave up 6 bases and J gave up 3 bases, with 14 bases separating them. Germline V gives CDR1 SGHTA, CDR2 FQGTGA. The CDR3 is CASSPLGGDTGELFF. The CDR3 region has the DNA TGTGCCAGCAGTCCGCTAGGGGGGGACACCGGGGAGCTGTTTTTT.

This rearrangement joins TRBV2 to TRBJ2-7, with 7 bases matching TRBD1. Unmatched junction bases numbered 8, after V lost 4 bases and J lost 2 bases. CDR1 and CDR2 (germline): SNHLY, FYNNEI. This CDR3 is built from 15 residues. The CDR3 DNA sequence: TGTGCCAGCAGTGCAGGGGCAGGGGGTACCTACGAGCAGTACTTC. Protein sequence: CASSAGAGGTYEQYF.

This clone was observed a single time. This chain uses TRBV19 with TRBJ2-7; D is unresolved. CDR1 and CDR2 from the germline V gene are LNHDA and SQIVND (reference sequence). Trimming took off 4 bases at V and 5 bases at J, with 18 bases between the two ends. CDR3 length: 15 amino acids. CDR3 in amino acids: CASSTKGRIVDEQYF. The DNA for the CDR3 is TGTGCCAGTAGTACTAAAGGCAGGATTGTCGACGAGCAGTACTTC.

The chain uses TRBV28 and TRBJ1-4; no clear D. The V and J ends lost 10 bases and 5 bases respectively, with 17 bases between them. The CDR3 contains 14 residues. The germline V gene has CDR1 MDHEN and CDR2 SYDVKM. As DNA, the CDR3 is TGTGCCACCCGACCAGCACCCTCCAATGAAAAACTGTTTTTT. It codes for CATRPAPSNEKLFF.

The chain recombines TRBV29-1 with TRBJ1-2; 9 nucleotides line up with TRBD1. After removal of 6 bases from V and 3 bases from J, the junction contained 8 bases not matched to a gene. The CDR3 sequence is 14 residues long. In germline, CDR1 is SQVTM, CDR2 ANQGSEA. Here the CDR3 reads CSVDSDRGDYGYTF. The CDR3 DNA reads as TGCAGCGTCGACTCGGACAGGGGAGACTATGGCTACACCTTC.

The rearrangement joins TRBV5-1 to TRBJ2-3, with 12 positions matching TRBD2. V trimming: 7 bases; J trimming: 5 bases; junction bases outside the gene matches: 5. The CDR3 has 14 amino acids. Germline values: CDR1 SGHRS, CDR2 YFSETQ. The CDR3 protein is CASFSGLAGDTQYF. CDR3 DNA sequence: TGCGCCAGCTTTTCGGGACTAGCGGGAGATACGCAGTATTTT.

The chain recombines TRBV5-6 with TRBJ1-2; possible D gene TRBD1, 5 bases. V was cut by 4 bases and J by 4 bases, with 11 bases left in between. The CDR3 consists of 13 residues. Germline lookup yields CDR1 SGHDT and CDR2 YYEEEE. The CDR3 sequence is CASSIDRLYGYTF. The CDR3 DNA reads TGTGCCAGCAGCATCGACAGACTCTATGGCTACACCTTC.

The CDR3 loop reads CATSPGSGSSYNEQFF. DNA of the CDR3: TGTGCCACCAGCCCGGGTAGCGGGAGCTCCTACAATGAGCAGTTCTTC. The chain carries TRBV15 and TRBJ2-1; 9 positions match TRBD2. The junction had 5 bases not matched to a gene; V was cut back by 5 bases and J by 0 bases. This CDR3 is built from 16 residues. The germline V gene has CDR1 LNHNV and CDR2 YYDKDF (reference sequence).

This sequence joins TRBV5-1 and TRBJ2-7, with D uncertain. The CDR3 runs to 14 residues. Trimming cost V 2 bases and J 5 bases, with 14 bases left between them. Per the germline V gene, CDR1 is SGHRS and CDR2 is YFSETQ. Here the CDR3 DNA reads TGCGCCAGCAGCTTTTCCTCCCTCCTAAACGAGCAGTACTTC. Protein product: CASSFSSLLNEQYF.

Regarding this clone: This likely stems from a read error, as it lies one base from a far larger clone. CDR3 protein: CAGSVRWNQPQHF. The CDR3 DNA follows: TGTGCCGGCAGCGTGCGTTGGAATCAGCCCCAGCATTTT. This rearrangement joins TRBV27 to TRBJ1-5; D is undetermined. Germline V CDR1 and CDR2: MNHEY, SMNVEV (reference sequence). The CDR3 has 13 residues.

On this clone itself: A much larger clone differs from this one at a single base, so this may be a read error. This sample includes further DNA sequences coding for the same CDR3. The rearrangement links TRBV5-1 to TRBJ2-7; TRBD1 aligns across 7 bases. There are 13 residues in the CDR3. V shed 2 bases and J 3 bases; nucleotides not matched to a gene: 2. Germline V gives CDR1 SGHRS, CDR2 YFSETQ. CDR3 residues: CASSFDRVYEQYF. DNA for the CDR3: TGCGCCAGCAGCTTTGACAGGGTCTACGAGCAGTACTTC.

J is TRBJ2-2 and V is TRBV19, with a tentative D call TRBD1 (6 bases). The CDR3 totals 17 residues. Germline CDR1 LNHDA, CDR2 SQIVND (reference sequence). V gave up 3 bases and J gave up 4 bases, with 18 bases separating them. The CDR3, as DNA: TGTGCCAGTAGTATCATAACAGGGTATGCGGTCACCGGGGAGCTGTTTTTT. Protein product: CASSIITGYAVTGELFF.

This rearrangement joins TRBV5-6 to TRBJ1-1; D call uncertain. CDR1 and CDR2 from the germline V gene are SGHDT and YYEEEE. This CDR3 is 14 amino acids long. With 6 bases removed from V and 4 bases from J, the gap between germline ends came to 16 bases. CDR3 in DNA: TGTGCCAGCAATCTCCGCGGGTGGGCCACTGAAGCTTTCTTT. Translation gives CASNLRGWATEAFF.

The CDR3 loop is CASRDLRVGEQYF. The CDR3 bases are TGTGCCAGCAGGGACCTGCGGGTGGGCGAGCAGTACTTC. This chain joins TRBV2 and TRBJ2-7, with D possibly matching TRBD2 (5 bases). The CDR3 totals 13 residues. Germline V lookup: CDR1 SNHLY, CDR2 FYNNEI. Trimming removed 6 bases from V and 6 bases from J, with 15 bases in between.

The rearrangement links TRBV10-1 to TRBJ2-7, with D perhaps TRBD1 or TRBD2 (5 bases each). The V end was cut by 0 bases, the J end by 0 bases, with 9 bases between. Looked up from germline, CDR1 is WNHNN and CDR2 is SYGVQD (reference sequence). The CDR3 totals 15 residues. For the CDR3, the DNA is TGCGCCAGCAGTGAGTCTCAGGGACCCTCCTACGAGCAGTACTTC. It translates to CASSESQGPSYEQYF.

This clone has a handful of counts. This sequence joins TRBV14 and TRBJ2-7; D is unclear. Germline V lookup: CDR1 SGHDN, CDR2 FVKESK. The length of the CDR3 is 11 residues. Trimming removed 4 bases from V and 4 bases from J, with 5 bases in between. The CDR3 sequence is CASSRGYEQYF. CDR3 nucleotides: TGTGCCAGCAGCCGGGGATACGAGCAGTACTTC.

The CDR3 reads CASKARRGADEQYF. As DNA, the CDR3 is TGTGCCAGCAAAGCAAGAAGAGGGGCGGACGAGCAGTACTTC. The genes are TRBV6-1 and TRBJ2-7; either TRBD1 or TRBD2 may fit D (5 bases each). The CDR3 length is 14 residues. V was trimmed by 7 bases and J by 5 bases, leaving 18 bases between them. The germline CDR1 and CDR2 sequences are MNHNS and SASEGT.

The V gene is TRBV6-4, the J gene TRBJ2-1; D uncertain. Germline V lookup: CDR1 MRHNA, CDR2 SNTAGT. Trimming removed 3 bases from V and 9 bases from J, with 12 bases in between. This CDR3 contains 13 residues. Here the CDR3 reads CASSERVSGEQFF. The CDR3 bases are TGTGCCAGCAGTGAAAGGGTTTCCGGTGAGCAGTTCTTC.

This clone occurred once. The DNA for the CDR3 is TGCAGCGTTGGTAGCGGGAGGGCCGATGAGCAGTTCTTC. Its protein is CSVGSGRADEQFF. J is TRBJ2-1 and V is TRBV29-1, with 11 nucleotides matching TRBD2. The CDR3 consists of 13 residues. In germline, CDR1 is SQVTM, CDR2 ANQGSEA. V was pared by 4 bases and J by 8 bases, with 4 bases of the junction left unmatched.

V gene TRBV5-1 combines with J gene TRBJ1-2; D possibly corresponds to TRBD1 (5 bases). Germline V gene data show CDR1 as SGHRS and CDR2 as YFSETQ. The CDR3 extends over 12 amino acids. V was trimmed by 1 base and J by 8 bases, leaving 9 bases between them. CDR3 nucleotide sequence: TGCGCCAGCAGCTTGCCTGGGGACGGCTACACCTTC. Amino acid sequence: CASSLPGDGYTF.

V usage is TRBV9 and J usage is TRBJ2-1; D ambiguous. Germline CDR1 reads SGDLS; CDR2 reads YYNGEE. The length of the CDR3 is 14 residues. V lost 0 bases to trimming and J lost 7 bases, with 11 bases between them. CDR3 sequence: CASSVARTSNEQFF. In nucleotides, the CDR3 is TGTGCCAGCAGCGTAGCTCGGACCTCTAATGAGCAGTTCTTC. Together with reference TRBV9 and TRBJ2-1, the CDR3 gives the full variable domain: DSGVTQTPKHLITATGQRVTLRCSPRSGDLSVYWYQQSLDQGLQFLIQYYNGEERAKGNILERFSAQQFPDLHSELNLSSLELGDSALYFCASSVARTSNEQFFGPGTRLTVL.

V gene TRBV7-2 combines with J gene TRBJ1-2; D not resolved. CDR1 SGHTA and CDR2 FQGNSA come from the germline V gene. Trimming left V 2 bases short and J 6 bases short, with 13 bases between. The CDR3 runs to 14 residues. CDR3 residues: CASSLQLTGNGYTF. The CDR3 DNA is TGTGCCAGCAGCTTACAGTTAACTGGGAATGGCTACACCTTC.

A single count supports this clone. The chain couples TRBV18 to TRBJ1-1, with TRBD1 identical over 9 bases. CDR1 and CDR2 from the germline V gene are KGHSH and LQKENI. The length of the CDR3 is 14 residues. V lost 4 bases and J lost 3; bases outside the gene matches: 3. CDR3 DNA sequence: TGTGCCAGCTCACGGGACAGGGACCACACTGAAGCTTTCTTT. This sequence encodes CASSRDRDHTEAFF.

This chain links TRBV5-1 with TRBJ2-6; TRBD2 is a possible D gene (6 bases). Germline values: CDR1 SGHRS, CDR2 YFSETQ. The V gene lost 4 bases and the J gene lost 3 bases, with 14 bases spanning the gap. The CDR3 totals 16 residues. The CDR3 bases are TGCGCCAGCAGCCGTACTAGCTTGGGTGGGGCCAACGTCCTGACTTTC. It translates to CASSRTSLGGANVLTF. Complete variable domain (other parts from reference TRBV5-1 and TRBJ2-6): KAGVTQTPRYLIKTRGQQVTLSCSPISGHRSVSWYQQTPGQGLQFLFEYFSETQRNKGNFPGRFSGRQFSNSRSEMNVSTLELGDSALYLCASSRTSLGGANVLTFGAGSRLTVL.